The clone carrying this T cell receptor beta chain was seen more than once but under ten times. No antigen is known for it. These data are taken from a study of beta chain features in type 1 diabetes. About the research overall: Examination covered under 120 million sorted cells spanning all samples.

Since all of the isolated RNA was reverse transcribed, expressed TCRB transcripts were what got sequenced. The data were produced by immunoSEQ multiplex PCR, yet TCRdb's version contains in-frame clones alone and is incomplete. This sample has 900,000 or so clones; 15% to 20% occur once, and the top ten carry around 0.02%. The germline V gene encodes CDR1 SNHLY and CDR2 FYNNEI. V was trimmed by 5 bases and J by 9 bases, leaving 11 bases between them. This CDR3 spans 12 amino acids. Study-wide findings and caveats: Naive, central memory and regulatory TCRB repertoires appeared more similar among patients than healthy donors.

This receptor was taken from a woman between 18 and 29 years old in good health. Sample: naive CD4+ T cells from blood. The chain has TRBV2 and TRBJ2-1, with D uncertain. CDR3 coding DNA: TGTGCCAGCAGTTCCGACTCGGGTGAGCAGTTCTTC. Its translation is CASSSDSGEQFF.